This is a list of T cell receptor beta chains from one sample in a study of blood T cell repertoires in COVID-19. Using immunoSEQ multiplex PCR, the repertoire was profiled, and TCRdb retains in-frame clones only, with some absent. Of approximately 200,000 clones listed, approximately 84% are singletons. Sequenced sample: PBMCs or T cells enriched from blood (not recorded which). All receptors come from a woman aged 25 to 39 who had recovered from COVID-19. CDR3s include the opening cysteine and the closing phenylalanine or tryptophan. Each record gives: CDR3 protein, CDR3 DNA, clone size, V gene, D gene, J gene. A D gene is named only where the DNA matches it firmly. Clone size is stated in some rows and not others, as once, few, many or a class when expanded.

CASRNRDNRAFF,TGTGCCAGTCGTAACCGGGACAATAGGGCTTTCTTT,.,TRBV19,.,TRBJ1-1
CAWSVSDRLITGELFF,TGTGCCTGGAGTGTTTCTGACAGGTTAATTACCGGGGAGCTGTTTTTT,.,TRBV30,.,TRBJ2-2
CASSPPGHLSGNTIYF,TGTGCCAGCAGCCCACCGGGACACCTCTCTGGAAACACCATATATTTT,.,TRBV5-5,.,TRBJ1-3
CASSLRTGGLGQPQHF,TGTGCCAGCAGCCTAAGGACAGGGGGCCTGGGTCAGCCCCAGCATTTT,.,TRBV7-4,TRBD1,TRBJ1-5
CASSYRLPGDTQYF,TGTGCCAGCAGTTACAGGTTGCCAGGAGATACGCAGTATTTT,.,TRBV6-5,.,TRBJ2-3
CASSSGTGVYEQYF,TGTGCCAGCAGCTCCGGGACAGGGGTTTACGAGCAGTACTTC,.,TRBV11-3,TRBD1,TRBJ2-7
CASSRGTGGNYGYTF,TGTGCCAGCAGCCGAGGGACAGGGGGAAACTATGGCTACACCTTC,.,TRBV5-6,TRBD1,TRBJ1-2
CASSLELTSGSYEQYF,TGTGCCAGCAGCTTAGAGCTGACTAGCGGATCCTACGAGCAGTACTTC,.,TRBV7-2,TRBD2,TRBJ2-7
CASSPTGTGGVDQPQHF,TGTGCCAGCTCACCGACCGGGACAGGGGGCGTAGATCAGCCCCAGCATTTT,once,TRBV18,TRBD1,TRBJ1-5
CASRPSGGRTDTQYF,TGTGCCAGCAGGCCTAGCGGGGGTCGCACAGATACGCAGTATTTT,.,TRBV6-2/TRBV6-3,TRBD2,TRBJ2-3
CASSFTGSYNEQFF,TGTGCCAGCAGTTTTACGGGTTCCTACAATGAGCAGTTCTTC,many,TRBV27,.,TRBJ2-1
CASSENRGHGQPQHF,TGCGCCAGCAGTGAAAACAGGGGGCACGGTCAGCCCCAGCATTTT,once,TRBV10-1,TRBD1,TRBJ1-5
CARISGNGNEQFF,TGTGCCCGTATTAGCGGGAACGGGAATGAGCAGTTCTTC,.,TRBV30,TRBD2,TRBJ2-1
CASSPGTGNQPQHF,TGTGCCAGCAGCCCCGGGACAGGGAATCAGCCCCAGCATTTT,.,TRBV3-1/TRBV3-2,TRBD1,TRBJ1-5
CASSSGYSGNTIYF,TGTGCCAGCAGTTCGGGATACTCTGGAAACACCATATATTTT,.,TRBV6-5,.,TRBJ1-3
CASSSPARGGNTIYF,TGTGCCAGCAGCTCTCCAGCAAGGGGAGGAAACACCATATATTTT,.,TRBV21-1,.,TRBJ1-3
CASSLAGLVGETQYF,TGCGCCAGCAGCTTAGCCGGGTTGGTGGGAGAGACCCAGTACTTC,.,TRBV5-1,.,TRBJ2-5
CASSLDFVNSIYEQYF,TGTGCCAGCAGCTTAGATTTTGTCAACAGTATCTACGAGCAGTACTTC,.,TRBV7-3,.,TRBJ2-7
CASNNRMNTEAFF,TGTGCCAGCAACAACAGGATGAACACTGAAGCTTTCTTT,.,TRBV3-1/TRBV3-2,.,TRBJ1-1
CASSSSLEPGQLNEKLFF,TGTGCCAGCAGCTCGAGTCTGGAACCGGGACAGCTAAATGAAAAACTGTTTTTT,.,TRBV7-2,TRBD1,TRBJ1-4
CASHVRGVNEQFF,TGTGCCAGCCATGTTCGGGGGGTCAATGAGCAGTTCTTC,many,TRBV6-5,TRBD2,TRBJ2-1
CASRQGGTEAFF,TGTGCCAGCAGGCAGGGAGGCACTGAAGCTTTCTTT,.,TRBV28,.,TRBJ1-1
CASSFSDTQYF,TGTGCCAGCAGTTTTAGTGATACGCAGTATTTT,.,TRBV28,.,TRBJ2-3
CASSLYLNTEAFF,TGCGCCAGCAGTTTATACCTAAACACTGAAGCTTTCTTT,.,TRBV23-1,.,TRBJ1-1
CASSYSDRAKTQYF,TGTGCCAGCAGTTACTCGGACAGGGCAAAGACCCAGTACTTC,once,TRBV6-5,TRBD1,TRBJ2-5
CASSSRGGGVGQETQYF,TGTGCCAGTAGTTCCCGGGGGGGAGGAGTAGGCCAAGAGACCCAGTACTTC,.,TRBV19,TRBD2,TRBJ2-5
CASSPYEGGGYTF,TGTGCCAGCAGCCCGTACGAAGGAGGTGGCTACACCTTC,.,TRBV9,.,TRBJ1-2
CASSLTGPNYGYTF,TGTGCCAGCAGCTTGACAGGTCCTAACTATGGCTACACCTTC,.,TRBV5-8,.,TRBJ1-2
CASSFSGGASAEQFF,TGCGCCAGCAGCTTTAGCGGGGGGGCCTCCGCTGAGCAGTTCTTC,.,TRBV5-1,TRBD2,TRBJ2-1
CASSLAPAGPGKSYEQYF,TGCGCCAGCAGCTTGGCCCCCGCAGGTCCAGGGAAATCCTACGAGCAGTACTTC,.,TRBV5-1,.,TRBJ2-7
CSVRQGNGNTIYF,TGCAGCGTGAGACAGGGAAATGGAAACACCATATATTTT,.,TRBV29-1,TRBD1,TRBJ1-3